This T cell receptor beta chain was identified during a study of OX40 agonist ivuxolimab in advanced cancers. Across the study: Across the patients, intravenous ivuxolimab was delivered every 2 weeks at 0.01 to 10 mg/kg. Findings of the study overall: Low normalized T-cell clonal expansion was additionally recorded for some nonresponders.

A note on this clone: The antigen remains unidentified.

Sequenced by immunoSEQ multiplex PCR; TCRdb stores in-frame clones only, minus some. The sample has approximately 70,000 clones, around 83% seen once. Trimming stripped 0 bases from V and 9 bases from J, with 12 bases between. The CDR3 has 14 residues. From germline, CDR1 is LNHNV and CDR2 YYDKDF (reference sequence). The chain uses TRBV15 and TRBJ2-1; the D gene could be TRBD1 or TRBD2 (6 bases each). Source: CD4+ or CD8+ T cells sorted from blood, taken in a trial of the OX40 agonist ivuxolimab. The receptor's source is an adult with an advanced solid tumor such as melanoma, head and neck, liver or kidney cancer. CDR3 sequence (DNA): TGTGCCACCAGCAGAGATCCCGGGGGCGGTGAGCAGTTCTTC. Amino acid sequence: CATSRDPGGGEQFF.